The present TCR beta chain was sequenced within a study of cytomegalovirus exposure and HLA in healthy donors. Overall study findings and caveats: Judged likely to be a sequencing artifact was a cluster of highly shared sequence variants. What a later analysis reportedly showed was that an Asian-associated ancestry cluster had fewer N-insertions than the 666-donor mean. TCR beta sequences numbering roughly 18,000 were associated with HLA alleles at 0.05 false discovery rate in a later analysis. The authors later linked a missense DCLRE1C variant to TCR beta V- and J-gene trimming.

Researchers ran the PCR with 60 Vbeta and 13 Jbeta primers. Libraries were prepared by immunoSEQ multiplex PCR; TCRdb keeps only in-frame clonotypes and omits some of them. The repertoire holds roughly 300,000 clones, with 86% as singletons. As to this clone: Its antigen remains unidentified.

CDR1 is MNHEY, CDR2 SMNVEV, per germline (reference sequence). V lost 2 bases, J lost 5 bases, and 9 bases stayed unmatched. The CDR3 spans 17 residues. The chain combines TRBV27 with TRBJ2-1; 10 bases align to TRBD2. Sequencing was performed on PBMCs. The sequence derives from a man in his forties or fifties in good health and CMV-seropositive. DNA for the CDR3: TGTGCCAGCAGTTTAGACTTTGGGCTAGCGGGAGACAATGAGCAGTTCTTC. This codes for CASSLDFGLAGDNEQFF.